This T cell receptor beta chain appears in the sequencing data of a study of control samples from healthy donors and cancer patients. The trim removed 4 bases at V and 3 bases at J, leaving 5 bases unmatched. CDR1 and CDR2 from the germline V gene are MRHNA and SNTAGT. This CDR3 is built from 15 residues. Sequenced by immunoSEQ multiplex PCR; TCRdb stores in-frame clones only, minus some. The data show about 70,000 clones, about 90% seen once. The V and J genes are TRBV6-4 and TRBJ2-3; 9 bases are a match to TRBD2. The clonotype originates from a woman between 45 and 65 years old with head and neck cancer. Input material: PBMCs. The chain's CDR3 is CASSALSGGTDTQYF. In DNA, the CDR3 is TGTGCCAGCAGTGCCCTTAGCGGGGGAACAGATACGCAGTATTTT.